Listed here are 11 T cell receptor beta chains from one sample, sequenced in a study of blood T cell repertoires in COVID-19. TCRdb keeps only in-frame clones here, not all; method: immunoSEQ multiplex PCR. Here the sample spans roughly 200,000 clones, 85% to 95% being singletons. Sequenced sample: peripheral blood. The origin of the receptors is a man in his thirties or forties with COVID-19, enrolled during active disease.

V and J are TRBV6-5 and TRBJ1-2, with a weak D call TRBD1 (5 bases). The CDR3 is made up of 13 amino acids. Germline CDR1 is MNHEY and CDR2 is SVGAGI. V lost 7 bases, J lost 2 bases, and 11 bases lay in between. CDR3 amino acids: CASKGQGNYGYTF. The CDR3 DNA reads TGTGCCAGCAAAGGGCAGGGAAACTATGGCTACACCTTC.

This clone has a single count. The chain employs TRBV5-6 and TRBJ1-2, with D possibly being TRBD1 (6 bases). CDR1 is SGHDT, CDR2 YYEEEE, per germline. Trimming stripped 0 bases from V and 5 bases from J, with 14 bases between. The CDR3 sequence is 15 residues long. CDR3 region: CASSLAAGAPYGYTF. The CDR3 DNA reads TGTGCCAGCAGCTTGGCGGCAGGGGCCCCTTATGGCTACACCTTC.

The chain combines TRBV30 with TRBJ1-2; no clear D. This CDR3 region has 15 residues. Between the trimmed V and J ends, which lost 4 bases and 0 bases, there was a span of 15 bases. Per the germline V gene, CDR1 is GTSNPN and CDR2 is SVGIG (reference sequence). CDR3 DNA sequence: TGTGCCTGGACCCCTTCCATCCTAGCTAACTATGGCTACACCTTC. Translation: CAWTPSILANYGYTF.

The chain is built from TRBV6-5 and TRBJ1-2; 7 nucleotides match TRBD1. The CDR3 is made up of 16 amino acids. Trimming removed 0 bases from V and 4 bases from J; junction bases left unmatched: 8. Germline CDR1 MNHEY, CDR2 SVGAGI. The CDR3 here is CASSYSKGGALYGYTF. As DNA, the CDR3 is TGTGCCAGCAGTTACTCGAAAGGGGGCGCCCTCTATGGCTACACCTTC.

This chain joins TRBV5-5 and TRBJ1-1; weak D call: TRBD1 (5 bases). This CDR3 is 13 amino acids long. V gave up 1 base and J gave up 1 base, with 5 bases separating them. Per the germline V gene, CDR1 is SGHKS and CDR2 is YYEKEE (reference sequence). The CDR3 loop reads CASSLTGNTEAFF. The CDR3 coding sequence is TGTGCCAGCAGCTTGACAGGGAACACTGAAGCTTTCTTT.

The J gene is TRBJ2-2, the V gene TRBV4-2; a weak D match, TRBD1 (6 bases). The CDR3 is made up of 15 amino acids. Germline-derived CDR1 and CDR2 are LGHNA and YNFKEQ. The V end was cut by 1 base, the J end by 5 bases, with 11 bases between. The CDR3 DNA follows: TGTGCCAGCAGCCAAGGAGGGGGTGGTACCGGGGAGCTGTTTTTT. Amino acid sequence: CASSQGGGGTGELFF.

The chain uses TRBV11-2 and TRBJ1-1; D remains ambiguous. Between the trimmed V and J ends, which lost 5 bases and 2 bases, there was a span of 15 bases. The CDR3 is 15 amino acids. Germline-derived CDR1 and CDR2 are SGHAT and FQNNGV. The CDR3: CASSLGRRVNTEAFF. Written as DNA, the CDR3 is TGTGCCAGCAGCCTTGGACGGAGGGTTAACACTGAAGCTTTCTTT.

V and J are TRBV4-1 and TRBJ1-2; D call uncertain. V was shortened by 4 bases and J by 2 bases, with 8 bases between the two germline ends. This CDR3 spans 13 amino acids. The V gene's germline CDR1 is MGHRA and CDR2 YSYEKL. The CDR3 nucleotides read TGCGCCAGCAGCCGGGCAGCCAACTATGGCTACACCTTC. Its protein product is CASSRAANYGYTF.

The V gene is TRBV11-2, the J gene TRBJ2-7; TRBD1 might be the D (5 bases). With 2 bases removed from V and 2 bases from J, the gap between germline ends came to 10 bases. Germline lookup yields CDR1 SGHAT and CDR2 FQNNGV. CDR3 size: 14 residues. The CDR3 region is CASSLPGKTYEQYF. Here the CDR3 DNA reads TGTGCCAGCAGCTTACCAGGGAAAACCTACGAGCAGTACTTC.

Written as DNA, the CDR3 is TGCGCCAGCAGGCAGGGGGCGGGGAAGACTGAAGCTTTCTTT. It codes for CASRQGAGKTEAFF. The chain has TRBV5-1 and TRBJ1-1, with 8 bases matching TRBD1. V was clipped by 5 bases and J by 5 bases; unmatched bases: 8. This CDR3 has 14 amino acids. Germline lookup yields CDR1 SGHRS and CDR2 YFSETQ.

The gene calls are TRBV19 and TRBJ1-1; perhaps TRBD1 as D (5 bases). The CDR3 has 12 residues. Trimming removed 2 bases at V and 10 bases at J, with 11 bases between. Germline CDR1 is LNHDA and CDR2 is SQIVND (reference sequence). CDR3 DNA sequence: TGTGCCAGTAGTATACCAGGGTTGGTAGCTTTCTTT. Translating gives CASSIPGLVAFF.